The 27 T cell receptor beta chains presented below share a single source sample, sequenced in a study of T cells in Graves' hyperthyroidism and ophthalmopathy (dated by TCRdb to between 2017 and 2020). Library creation used multiplex PCR. The listed sequencing device is Illumina HiSeq 2000. The TCR beta CDR3 regions were amplified from RNA transcripts. For the first round of RT-PCR on the TCR CDR3, the HTBI primer set was used together with the Qiagen OneStep RT-PCR kit. TCRdb applied fastp at Q25 and MiXCR to the public reads, then kept only in-frame beta chains. Each entry merges the rows of one CDR3 protein and shows their most common DNA and genes. Recorded for this sample are a few hundred thousand distinct CDR3 sequences; approximately 15% of them occurred a single time. The top ten hold about a quarter of the sample. The sequenced sample was blood. The receptor set was obtained from a woman aged 18-29 years with Graves' hyperthyroidism that later progressed to Graves' ophthalmopathy.

A note on this clonotype: The junction and the germline gene differ at one end; a read error may be behind it. V usage is TRBV27 and J usage is TRBJ2-5; D gene unclear. This CDR3 comprises 10 residues. Germline V gene sequence: CDR1 MNHEY, CDR2 SMNVEV (reference sequence). CDR3 DNA: TGTGCCAGCAGTAAGAAGACCCACCGCTTC. Protein: CASSKKTHRF.

In this sample, this clonotype turned up many times. V is TRBV6-6 and J is TRBJ2-3; D gene ambiguous. The V gene lost 2 bases and the J gene lost 4 bases, with 4 bases spanning the gap. CDR1 and CDR2 (germline): MNHNY, SVGAGI (reference sequence). The CDR3 spans 12 residues. The CDR3 spells CASSYGPDTQYF. For the CDR3, the DNA is TGTGCCAGCAGTTACGGCCCAGATACGCAGTATTTT.

This clonotype was recorded many times. V usage is TRBV7-2 and J usage is TRBJ2-5; 7 bases are shared with TRBD2. The CDR3 length is 15 residues. Per the germline V gene, CDR1 is SGHTA and CDR2 is FQGNSA. The junction had 5 bases not matched to a gene; V was cut back by 3 bases and J by 1 base. Here the CDR3 DNA reads TGTGCCAGCAGCTTCTCTAGCGGATTCCAAGAGACCCAGTACTTC. Amino acid sequence: CASSFSSGFQETQYF.

For this clonotype: A much larger clone differs by one base, so this may be a read error. V gene TRBV11-2 combines with J gene TRBJ1-2, with TRBD1 matching over 7 bases. J gave up 4 bases and V 8 bases, and 16 bases lay outside the gene matches. The CDR3 consists of 16 residues. Germline loops: CDR1 SGHAT, CDR2 FQNNGV. The CDR3, as DNA: TGTGCCAGCGGCTATGCTAGGGGACAGAGATCCTATGGCTACACCTTC. Translation: CASGYARGQRSYGYTF.

This clonotype was seen at least ten times. The V and J genes are TRBV28 and TRBJ2-1; 7 bases are a match to TRBD1. After removal of 6 bases from V and 4 bases from J, the junction contained 3 bases not matched to a gene. This CDR3 comprises 13 residues. CDR1 is MDHEN and CDR2 is SYDVKM in the germline V gene. This CDR3 reads CASSQGQYNEQFF. The CDR3 DNA follows: TGTGCCAGCAGCCAGGGACAGTACAATGAGCAGTTCTTC. The full variable domain, completed using reference TRBV28 and TRBJ2-1, is DVKVTQSSRYLVKRTGEKVFLECVQDMDHENMFWYRQDPGLGLRLIYFSYDVKMKEKGDIPEGYSVSREKKERFSLILESASTNQTSMYLCASSQGQYNEQFFGPGTRLTVL.

V is TRBV20-1 and J is TRBJ2-1, with D unclear. The germline V gene encodes CDR1 DFQATT and CDR2 SNEGSKA (reference sequence). V gave up 4 bases and J gave up 0 bases, with 13 bases separating them. The CDR3 is made up of 15 amino acids. CDR3 sequence reads: CSATETLSSYNEQFF. The CDR3 DNA is TGCAGTGCTACCGAGACCCTGAGCTCCTACAATGAGCAGTTCTTC.

The table lists this clonotype with a few counts. Germline is not matched at one junction end, which may reflect a read error. The V call is TRBV6-1, the J call TRBJ2-3; 8 bases agree with TRBD2. CDR3 length: 15 amino acids. The V gene's germline CDR1 is MNHNS and CDR2 SASEGT. The DNA of the CDR3 is TGTGCCAGCAGTTATATAGCGGGGACCACAAATACGCAGTATTTT. This gives the protein CASSYIAGTTNTQYF.

This clonotype appeared many times. The J gene is TRBJ2-2, the V gene TRBV7-8; D might be TRBD1 (6 bases). The ends were cut back, 4 bases at V and 7 bases at J, with 16 bases in the middle. The CDR3 is made up of 15 amino acids. Germline V CDR1 and CDR2: SGHVS, FQNEAQ. CDR3 region: CASSSLTGRGGELFF. Here the CDR3 DNA reads TGTGCCAGCAGCTCCCTAACAGGGAGAGGCGGGGAGCTGTTTTTT.

This sequence joins TRBV19 and TRBJ2-7, with TRBD2 identical over 8 bases. This CDR3 has 13 residues. Germline CDR1 reads LNHDA; CDR2 reads SQIVND (reference sequence). V gave up 6 bases and J gave up 8 bases; unmatched junction bases: 9. DNA for the CDR3: TGTGCCAGTAGGGACCGCGGGAGGCACAAGCAGTACTTC. It yields the protein CASRDRGRHKQYF.

This clonotype was observed many times. The rearrangement joins TRBV28 to TRBJ2-3; 9 nucleotides line up with TRBD1. The CDR3 extends over 16 amino acids. Trimming took 5 bases from V and 3 from J; bases not matched to a gene: 9. Germline V gene sequence: CDR1 MDHEN, CDR2 SYDVKM. CDR3 sequence (DNA): TGTGCCAGCAGTCAAACACCGGGACAGGGAACAGATACGCAGTATTTT. Protein sequence: CASSQTPGQGTDTQYF.

This clonotype was seen at least ten times. The chain recombines TRBV7-2 with TRBJ1-4, with TRBD1 matching over 10 bases. Germline assignment: CDR1 SGHTA and CDR2 FQGNSA. CDR3 length equals 14 residues. Unmatched junction bases numbered 2, after V lost 3 bases and J lost 7 bases. The DNA of the CDR3 is TGTGCCAGCAGCTTCCGGGACAGGGGTGAAAAACTGTTTTTT. Its protein is CASSFRDRGEKLFF.

The sample holds many counts of this clonotype. CDR3 loop: CASSRTGRRYEQYF. The CDR3 nucleotides read TGTGCCAGCAGTAGGACAGGGAGACGCTACGAGCAGTACTTC. The chain uses TRBV28 and TRBJ2-7; 8 bases are a match to TRBD1. CDR1 is MDHEN, CDR2 SYDVKM, per germline. V lost 5 bases and J lost 3; bases outside the gene matches: 6. The CDR3 runs to 14 residues.

A remark on this clonotype: Given the absence of the conserved phenylalanine or tryptophan at the CDR3 end, a read error is likely. The chain couples TRBV28 to TRBJ2-7; no clear D gene. This CDR3 is 15 amino acids long. Germline V lookup: CDR1 MDHEN, CDR2 SYDVKM. The DNA for the CDR3 is TGTGCCAGTAGTTTGGCCCCGAGGTCTCGGACCGAGCAGTACCTC. The encoded protein is CASSLAPRSRTEQYL.

This clonotype was picked up many times. This chain uses TRBV7-6 with TRBJ1-1; D may be TRBD1 (5 bases). The V gene's germline CDR1 is SGHVS and CDR2 FNYEAQ. This CDR3 has 14 amino acids. V lost 6 bases and J 4 bases, leaving 15 bases between the germline ends. The CDR3 DNA sequence: TGTGCCAGCAGTCCAAACCAGGGAGGCACTGAAGCTTTCTTT. Its translation is CASSPNQGGTEAFF.

This clonotype appeared many times. The CDR3 loop reads CSARGDRGEGANVLTF. CDR3 in DNA: TGCAGTGCTAGAGGTGACAGAGGGGAAGGGGCCAACGTCCTGACTTTC. The chain recombines TRBV20-1 with TRBJ2-6; either TRBD1 or TRBD2 may fit D (5 bases each). The CDR3 contains 16 residues. V lost 1 base to trimming and J lost 4 bases, with 14 bases between them. Germline-derived CDR1 and CDR2 are DFQATT and SNEGSKA (reference sequence).

This clonotype was recorded many times. The chain couples TRBV20-1 to TRBJ2-1; 10 bases align to TRBD2. This CDR3 spans 14 amino acids. The trim removed 6 bases at V and 9 bases at J, leaving 11 bases unmatched. In germline, CDR1 is DFQATT, CDR2 SNEGSKA (reference sequence). CDR3 coding DNA: TGCAGTGCCCGGATGGCTAGCGGGAGAGGTGAGCAGTTCTTC. Translated: CSARMASGRGEQFF.

The V call is TRBV7-6, the J call TRBJ2-7, with D possibly being TRBD1 (6 bases). Trimming pared 0 bases from V and 3 bases from J, leaving 12 bases between. CDR1 and CDR2 from the germline V gene are SGHVS and FNYEAQ. The CDR3 is 15 amino acids. As DNA, the CDR3 is TGTGCCAGCAGCTTAGCGTCGCAGGGGTTCTACGAGCAGTACTTC. This codes for CASSLASQGFYEQYF.

Ten or more counts support this clonotype. The chain couples TRBV7-9 to TRBJ2-2; D remains ambiguous. Trimming cost V 1 base and J 10 bases, with 7 bases left between them. The V gene's germline CDR1 is SEHNR and CDR2 FQNEAQ (reference sequence). The CDR3 contains 12 residues. CDR3 coding DNA: TGTGCCAGCAGCTTAGGTGTGGCGGAGCTGTTTTTT. Translated: CASSLGVAELFF.

Many counts were recorded for this clonotype. This chain uses TRBV11-3 with TRBJ2-1, with TRBD1 as a possible D gene (6 bases). This CDR3 contains 12 residues. Germline V gives CDR1 SGHNT, CDR2 YENEEA. Trimming shortened V by 5 bases and J by 7 bases, and 9 bases separated the two germline ends. CDR3 nucleotides: TGTGCCAGCAGCAACGACAGGAATGAGCAGTTCTTC. Its protein is CASSNDRNEQFF.

This clonotype occurred a few times. This chain joins TRBV12-3 or TRBV12-4 and TRBJ1-2, with TRBD1 identical over 7 bases. With 4 bases clipped from V and 4 bases from J, the junction kept 3 bases outside the gene matches. The CDR3 loop spans 13 amino acids. Here the CDR3 DNA reads TGTGCCAGCAGTTGGGGGACAGTCTATGGCTACACCTTC. Translation gives CASSWGTVYGYTF.

The V and J genes are TRBV5-1 and TRBJ2-1, with TRBD2 matching 9 bases. The CDR3 is 19 residues long. Looked up from germline, CDR1 is SGHRS and CDR2 is YFSETQ. Unmatched junction bases numbered 14, after V lost 4 bases and J lost 0 bases. The CDR3 region has the DNA TGCGCCAGCAGCCCGGGGGGTCTTGCGGGAGGGAGCTCCTACAATGAGCAGTTCTTC. Translation: CASSPGGLAGGSSYNEQFF.

This clonotype was detected ten times or more. The chain uses TRBV30 and TRBJ1-5; D is undetermined. Trimming shortened V by 1 base and J by 6 bases, and 10 bases separated the two germline ends. The germline V gene encodes CDR1 GTSNPN and CDR2 SVGIG (reference sequence). This CDR3 spans 13 amino acids. CDR3 loop: CAWSENPGQPQHF. The CDR3 DNA is TGTGCCTGGAGTGAGAACCCCGGTCAGCCCCAGCATTTT.

This clonotype appeared a few times. The V call is TRBV5-1, the J call TRBJ1-1, with D possibly being TRBD1 (6 bases). The germline V gene has CDR1 SGHRS and CDR2 YFSETQ. The CDR3 sequence is 14 residues long. Trimming removed 0 bases at V and 4 bases at J, with 10 bases between. This CDR3 is CASSLGGGPTEAFF. In DNA form, the CDR3 reads TGCGCCAGCAGCTTGGGTGGGGGGCCCACTGAAGCTTTCTTT. Filled out from reference TRBV5-1 and TRBJ1-1, the complete variable domain reads KAGVTQTPRYLIKTRGQQVTLSCSPISGHRSVSWYQQTPGQGLQFLFEYFSETQRNKGNFPGRFSGRQFSNSRSEMNVSTLELGDSALYLCASSLGGGPTEAFFGQGTRLTVV.

The J gene is TRBJ1-2, the V gene TRBV15; the D is unclear. The CDR3 consists of 13 residues. The germline CDR1 and CDR2 sequences are LNHNV and YYDKDF (reference sequence). V gave up 2 bases and J gave up 2 bases, with 6 bases separating them. CDR3 protein: CATSRPLNYGYTF. DNA of the CDR3: TGTGCCACCAGCAGACCCTTGAACTATGGCTACACCTTC.

This clonotype appeared many times. The V call is TRBV6-2 or TRBV6-3, the J call TRBJ2-7; D gene uncertain. The CDR3 extends over 10 amino acids. Per germline, CDR1 MNHEY and CDR2 SVGEGT. CDR3 DNA sequence: TGTGCGTCCGGCACCTACGAGCAGTACTTC. Protein: CASGTYEQYF.

The chain joins TRBV7-9 to TRBJ2-2; 8 nucleotides line up with TRBD1. Germline V lookup: CDR1 SEHNR, CDR2 FQNEAQ (reference sequence). The V gene end was trimmed by 4 bases and the J gene end by 3 bases; junction bases not matched to a gene: 4. This CDR3 is built from 15 residues. CDR3: CASSWTGSHTGELFF. CDR3 nucleotide sequence: TGTGCCAGCAGCTGGACAGGGTCCCACACCGGGGAGCTGTTTTTT.

This clonotype occurred a few times. The chain uses TRBV6-1 and TRBJ1-5, with TRBD1 matching over 7 bases. The trim removed 0 bases at V and 7 bases at J, leaving 15 bases unmatched. This CDR3 region has 18 residues. Per the germline V gene, CDR1 is MNHNS and CDR2 is SASEGT. CDR3 coding DNA: TGTGCCAGCAGTGAAGCGCCCACCTCGACAGGGATGGGGCAGCCCCAGCATTTT. Translated, it gives CASSEAPTSTGMGQPQHF.